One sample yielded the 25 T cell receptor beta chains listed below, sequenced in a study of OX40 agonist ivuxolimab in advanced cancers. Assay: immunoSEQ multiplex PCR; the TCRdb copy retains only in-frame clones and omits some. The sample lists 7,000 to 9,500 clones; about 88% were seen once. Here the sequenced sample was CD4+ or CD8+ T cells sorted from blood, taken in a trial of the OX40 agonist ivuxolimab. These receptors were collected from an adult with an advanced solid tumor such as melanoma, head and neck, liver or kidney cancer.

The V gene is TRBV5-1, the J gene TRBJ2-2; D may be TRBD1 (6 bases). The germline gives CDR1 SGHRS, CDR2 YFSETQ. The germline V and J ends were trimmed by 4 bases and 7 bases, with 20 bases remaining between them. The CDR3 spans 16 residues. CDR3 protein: CASSRAPTGALGELFF. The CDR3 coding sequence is TGCGCCAGCAGCCGGGCCCCGACAGGCGCGCTCGGGGAGCTGTTTTTT.

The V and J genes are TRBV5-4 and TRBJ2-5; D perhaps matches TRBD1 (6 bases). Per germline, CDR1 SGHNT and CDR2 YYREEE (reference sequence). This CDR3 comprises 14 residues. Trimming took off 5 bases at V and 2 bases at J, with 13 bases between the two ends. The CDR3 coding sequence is TGTGCCAGCAGTTACAGGGCCCTACAAGAGACCCAGTACTTC. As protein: CASSYRALQETQYF. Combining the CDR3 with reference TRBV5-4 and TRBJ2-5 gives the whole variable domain ETGVTQSPTHLIKTRGQQVTLRCSSQSGHNTVSWYQQALGQGPQFIFQYYREEENGRGNFPPRFSGLQFPNYSSELNVNALELDDSALYLCASSYRALQETQYFGPGTRLLVL.

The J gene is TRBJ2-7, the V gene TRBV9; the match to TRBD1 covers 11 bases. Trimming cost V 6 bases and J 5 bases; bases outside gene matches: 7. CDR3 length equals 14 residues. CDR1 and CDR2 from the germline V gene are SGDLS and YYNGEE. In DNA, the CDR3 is TGTGCCAGCACCCCGGGACAGGGGGTCCACGAGCAGTACTTC. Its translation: CASTPGQGVHEQYF.

The CDR3, as DNA: TGTGCCAGCAGCTCCCGGGACCCTAATGAAAAACTGTTTTTT. Translation gives CASSSRDPNEKLFF. The chain has TRBV7-8 and TRBJ1-4, with D possibly being TRBD1 (5 bases). The length of the CDR3 is 14 residues. Per the germline V gene, CDR1 is SGHVS and CDR2 is FQNEAQ. Trimming left V 4 bases short and J 3 bases short, with 9 bases between.

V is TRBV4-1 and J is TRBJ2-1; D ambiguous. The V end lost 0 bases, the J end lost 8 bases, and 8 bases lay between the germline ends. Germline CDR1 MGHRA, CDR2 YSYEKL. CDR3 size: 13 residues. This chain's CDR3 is CASSQDRADEQFF. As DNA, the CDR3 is TGCGCCAGCAGCCAAGATCGTGCCGATGAGCAGTTCTTC.

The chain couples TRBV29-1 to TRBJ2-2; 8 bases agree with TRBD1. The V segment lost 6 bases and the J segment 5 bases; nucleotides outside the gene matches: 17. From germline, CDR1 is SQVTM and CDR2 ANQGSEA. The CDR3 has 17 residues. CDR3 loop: CSVWGRRTGKSTGELFF. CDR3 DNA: TGCAGCGTGTGGGGGCGCAGGACAGGGAAATCGACCGGGGAGCTGTTTTTT.

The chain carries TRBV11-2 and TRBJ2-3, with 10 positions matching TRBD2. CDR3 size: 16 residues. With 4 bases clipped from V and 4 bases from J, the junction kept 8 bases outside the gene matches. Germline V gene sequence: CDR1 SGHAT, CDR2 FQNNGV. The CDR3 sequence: CASSSPLAGGSDTQYF. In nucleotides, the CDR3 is TGTGCCAGCAGCTCCCCCTTAGCGGGAGGCTCAGATACGCAGTATTTT.

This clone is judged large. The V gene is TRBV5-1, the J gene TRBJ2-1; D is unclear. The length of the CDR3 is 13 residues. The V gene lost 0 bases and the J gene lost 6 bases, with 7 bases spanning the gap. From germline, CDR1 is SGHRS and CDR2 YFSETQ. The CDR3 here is CASSLVWGNEQFF. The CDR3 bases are TGCGCCAGCAGCTTGGTGTGGGGCAATGAGCAGTTCTTC.

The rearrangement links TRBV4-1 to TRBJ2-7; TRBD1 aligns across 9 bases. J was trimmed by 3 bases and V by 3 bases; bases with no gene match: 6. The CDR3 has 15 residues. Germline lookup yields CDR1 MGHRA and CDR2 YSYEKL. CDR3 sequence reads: CASSQPGQGLYEQYF. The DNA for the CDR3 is TGCGCCAGCAGCCAGCCGGGACAGGGACTCTACGAGCAGTACTTC.

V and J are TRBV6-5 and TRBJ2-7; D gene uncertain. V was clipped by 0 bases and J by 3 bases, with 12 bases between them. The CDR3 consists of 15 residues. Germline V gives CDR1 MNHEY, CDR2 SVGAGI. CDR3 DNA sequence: TGTGCCAGCAGTTACTCGATACAACTAATCTACGAGCAGTACTTC. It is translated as CASSYSIQLIYEQYF.

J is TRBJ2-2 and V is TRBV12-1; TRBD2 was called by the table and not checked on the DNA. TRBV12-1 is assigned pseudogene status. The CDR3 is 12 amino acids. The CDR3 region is CASSLNTGELFF. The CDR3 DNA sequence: TGTGCCAGCAGCCTCAACACCGGGGAGCTGTTTTTT.

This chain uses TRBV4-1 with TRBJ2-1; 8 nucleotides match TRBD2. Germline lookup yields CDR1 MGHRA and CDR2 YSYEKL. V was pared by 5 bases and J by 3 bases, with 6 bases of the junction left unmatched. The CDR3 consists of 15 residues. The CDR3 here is CASSSTSGVYNEQFF. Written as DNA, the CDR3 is TGCGCCAGCAGCTCAACTAGCGGAGTCTACAATGAGCAGTTCTTC.

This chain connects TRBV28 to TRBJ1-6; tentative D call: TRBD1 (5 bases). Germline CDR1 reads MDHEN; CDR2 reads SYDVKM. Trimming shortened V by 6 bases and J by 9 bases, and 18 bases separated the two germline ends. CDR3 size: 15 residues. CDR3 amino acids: CASREDTSGISPLHF. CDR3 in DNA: TGTGCCAGCAGGGAGGACACCTCTGGGATTTCACCCCTCCACTTT.

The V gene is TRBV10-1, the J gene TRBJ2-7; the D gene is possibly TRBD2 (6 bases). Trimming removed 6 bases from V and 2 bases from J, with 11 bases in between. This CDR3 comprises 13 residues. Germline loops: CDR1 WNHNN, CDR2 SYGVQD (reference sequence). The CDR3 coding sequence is TGCGCCAGCAGCGTGGGGGGTCCCTACGAGCAGTACTTC. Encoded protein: CASSVGGPYEQYF.

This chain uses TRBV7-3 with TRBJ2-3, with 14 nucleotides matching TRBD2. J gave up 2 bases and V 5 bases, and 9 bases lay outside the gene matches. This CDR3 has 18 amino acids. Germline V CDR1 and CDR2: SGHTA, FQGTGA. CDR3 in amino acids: CASSPRLAGGPDTDTQYF. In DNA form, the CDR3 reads TGTGCCAGCAGCCCCAGACTAGCGGGAGGGCCGGACACAGATACGCAGTATTTT.

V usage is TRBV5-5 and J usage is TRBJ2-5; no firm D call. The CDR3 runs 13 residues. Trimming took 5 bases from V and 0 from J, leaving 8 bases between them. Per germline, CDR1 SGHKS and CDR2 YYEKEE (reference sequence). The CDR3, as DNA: TGTGCCAGCAGTCCTGAGAACCAAGAGACCCAGTACTTC. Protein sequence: CASSPENQETQYF.

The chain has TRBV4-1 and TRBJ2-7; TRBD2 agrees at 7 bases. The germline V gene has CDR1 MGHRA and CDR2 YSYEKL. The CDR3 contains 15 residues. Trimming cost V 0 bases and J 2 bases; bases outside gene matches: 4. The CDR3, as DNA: TGCGCCAGCAGCCAAGATCGGGGGGAAGCCTACGAGCAGTACTTC. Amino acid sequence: CASSQDRGEAYEQYF.

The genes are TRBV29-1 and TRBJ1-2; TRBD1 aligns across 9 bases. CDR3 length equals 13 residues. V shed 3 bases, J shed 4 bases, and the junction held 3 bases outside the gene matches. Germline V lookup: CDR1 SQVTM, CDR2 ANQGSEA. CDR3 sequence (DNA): TGCAGCGTTGACACGACAGGGGGCTATGGCTACACCTTC. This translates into CSVDTTGGYGYTF.

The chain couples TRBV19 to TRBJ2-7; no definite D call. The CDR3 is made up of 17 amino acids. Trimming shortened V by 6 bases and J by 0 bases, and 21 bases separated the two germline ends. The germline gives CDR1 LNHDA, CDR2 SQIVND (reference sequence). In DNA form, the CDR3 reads TGTGCCAGTAGGATTTCCCCATCCTTCCCGAGCTCCTACGAGCAGTACTTC. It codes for CASRISPSFPSSYEQYF.

CDR3 sequence: CASSMSGTYEQYF. The DNA for the CDR3 is TGTGCCAGTAGTATGTCCGGGACCTACGAGCAGTACTTC. This chain joins TRBV19 and TRBJ2-7; D may be TRBD2 (5 bases). V was shortened by 3 bases and J by 2 bases, with 8 bases between the two germline ends. The CDR3 is 13 residues long. Germline values: CDR1 LNHDA, CDR2 SQIVND (reference sequence).

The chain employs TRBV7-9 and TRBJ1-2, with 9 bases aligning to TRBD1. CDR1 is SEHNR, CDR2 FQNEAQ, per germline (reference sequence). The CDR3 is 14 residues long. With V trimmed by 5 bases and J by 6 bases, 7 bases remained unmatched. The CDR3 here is CASSETDRGDGYTF. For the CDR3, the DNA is TGTGCCAGCAGCGAGACGGACAGGGGTGATGGCTACACCTTC.

CDR3 coding DNA: TGTGCCAGCAGCTCCCCCGGGAGGGGCTACGAGCAGTACTTC. This codes for CASSSPGRGYEQYF. The gene calls are TRBV7-9 and TRBJ2-7, with TRBD2 identical over 8 bases. Unmatched junction bases numbered 5, after V lost 4 bases and J lost 3 bases. This CDR3 contains 14 residues. Germline V CDR1 and CDR2: SEHNR, FQNEAQ (reference sequence). The full variable domain, with the rest looked up from reference TRBV7-9 and TRBJ2-7, is DTGVSQNPRHKITKRGQNVTFRCDPISEHNRLYWYRQTLGQGPEFLTYFQNEAQLEKSRLLSDRFSAERPKGSFSTLEIQRTEQGDSAMYLCASSSPGRGYEQYFGPGTRLTVT.

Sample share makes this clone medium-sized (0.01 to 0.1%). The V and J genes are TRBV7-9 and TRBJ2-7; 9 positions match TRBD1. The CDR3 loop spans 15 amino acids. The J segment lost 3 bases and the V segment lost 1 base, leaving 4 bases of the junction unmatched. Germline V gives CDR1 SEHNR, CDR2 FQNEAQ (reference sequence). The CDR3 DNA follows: TGTGCCAGCAGCTTAGTTCGGGACAGGGACTACGAGCAGTACTTC. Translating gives CASSLVRDRDYEQYF.

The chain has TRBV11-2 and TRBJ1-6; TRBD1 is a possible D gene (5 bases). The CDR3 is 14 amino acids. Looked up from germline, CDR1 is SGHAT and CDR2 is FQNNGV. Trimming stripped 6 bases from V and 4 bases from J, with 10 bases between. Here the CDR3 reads CASRRTHYNSPLHF. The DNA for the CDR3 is TGTGCCAGCAGGCGGACACATTATAATTCACCCCTCCACTTT.

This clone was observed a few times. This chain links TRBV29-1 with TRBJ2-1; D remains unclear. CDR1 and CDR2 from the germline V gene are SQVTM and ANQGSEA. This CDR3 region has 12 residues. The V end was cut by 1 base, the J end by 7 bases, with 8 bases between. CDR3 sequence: CSVEVYSNEQFF. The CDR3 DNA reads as TGCAGCGTTGAAGTATATAGTAATGAGCAGTTCTTC.